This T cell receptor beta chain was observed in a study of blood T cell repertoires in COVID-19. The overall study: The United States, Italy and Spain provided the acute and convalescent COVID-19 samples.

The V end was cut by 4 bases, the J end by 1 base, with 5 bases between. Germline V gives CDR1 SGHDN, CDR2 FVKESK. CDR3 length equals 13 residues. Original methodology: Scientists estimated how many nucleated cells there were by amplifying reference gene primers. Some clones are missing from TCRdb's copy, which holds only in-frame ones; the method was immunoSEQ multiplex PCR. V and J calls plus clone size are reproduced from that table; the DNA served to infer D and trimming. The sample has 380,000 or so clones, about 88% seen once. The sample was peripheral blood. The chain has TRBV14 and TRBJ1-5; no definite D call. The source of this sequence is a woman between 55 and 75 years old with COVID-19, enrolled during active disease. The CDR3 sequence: CASSRRSNQPQHF. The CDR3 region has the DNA TGTGCCAGCAGCCGGAGAAGCAATCAGCCCCAGCATTTT.